The 20 T cell receptor beta chains given below trace back to one sample, sequenced in a study of glioma-infiltrating T cells after dendritic cell vaccination (dated by TCRdb to the mid-2010s). The library was produced with the immunoSEQ multiplex PCR assay. The immuneACCESS repertoire file appears here via TCRdb, limited to in-frame rearrangements. These files lack a portion of the clones; in checked studies, under half of the deficit traces to unresolved V genes, and the cause of the others is not known. The sample yields tens of thousands of clones; roughly four fifths were counted once. Approximately 6.6% of the sample belongs to the ten largest clones. The sample's time point label, in plain terms: after dendritic cell vaccination, including at tumor progression/relapse. Sequenced material: blood, taken after dendritic cell vaccination. These receptor sequences come from a human donor with glioblastoma.

The CDR3 sequence is CASSLDSSYEQYF. Here the CDR3 DNA reads TGTGCCAGCTCACTTGACAGCTCCTACGAGCAGTACTTC. This chain uses TRBV18 with TRBJ2-7; D perhaps matches TRBD1 (5 bases). V was clipped by 4 bases and J by 0 bases, with 7 bases between them. The CDR3 has 13 residues. Germline-derived CDR1 and CDR2 are KGHSH and LQKENI.

This clone was detected once. The V gene is TRBV21-1, the J gene TRBJ1-1; the table's D call, TRBD1, was not checked against the DNA. TRBV21-1 is designated a pseudogene. The CDR3 is made up of 19 amino acids. The CDR3 sequence is CASSSRQGPATSMNTEAFF. The CDR3 DNA is TGTGCCAGCAGCAGCAGACAGGGTCCCGCGACTAGTATGAACACTGAAGCTTTCTTT.

The chain recombines TRBV7-3 with TRBJ2-1; 14 nucleotides agree with TRBD2. This CDR3 contains 16 residues. V lost 5 bases and J lost 8; bases outside the gene matches: 8. CDR1 and CDR2 (germline): SGHTA, FQGTGA. CDR3 DNA sequence: TGTGCCAGCAGCCGATGGACTAGCGGGGGGCATGATGAGCAGTTCTTC. Its translation is CASSRWTSGGHDEQFF.

J is TRBJ1-6 and V is TRBV21-1; the table's D call, TRBD1, was not checked against the DNA. TRBV21-1 is marked as a pseudogene. This CDR3 is built from 16 residues. CDR3 in DNA: TGTGCCAGCAGCGGGACAGGGGGTTGTGTGCATTCACCCCTCCACTTT. This gives the protein CASSGTGGCVHSPLHF.

The chain combines TRBV2 with TRBJ1-5; D is undetermined. Per germline, CDR1 SNHLY and CDR2 FYNNEI. The CDR3 has 13 amino acids. V lost 6 bases, J lost 3 bases, and 9 bases lay in between. CDR3 sequence (DNA): TGTGCCAGCAGCCAGGCCCCCAATCAGCCCCAGCATTTT. Its protein product is CASSQAPNQPQHF.

The chain employs TRBV7-2 and TRBJ2-3; tentative D call: TRBD2 (6 bases). This CDR3 contains 13 residues. Looked up from germline, CDR1 is SGHTA and CDR2 is FQGNSA. V was trimmed by 5 bases and J by 2 bases, leaving 8 bases between them. CDR3 sequence reads: CASSRGSTDTQYF. The CDR3 DNA reads as TGTGCCAGCAGCCGGGGGTCCACAGATACGCAGTATTTT.

This clone has a single count. The chain combines TRBV19 with TRBJ1-5; no definite D call. The V end was cut by 1 base, the J end by 4 bases, with 14 bases between. The CDR3 length is 16 residues. The V gene's germline CDR1 is LNHDA and CDR2 SQIVND (reference sequence). The CDR3 spells CASSIGTPGGNQPQHF. CDR3 sequence (DNA): TGTGCCAGTAGTATAGGGACCCCCGGAGGGAATCAGCCCCAGCATTTT.

The genes are TRBV5-6 and TRBJ1-1; D is perhaps TRBD1 (5 bases). CDR3 length: 14 residues. The germline gives CDR1 SGHDT, CDR2 YYEEEE. Trimming took 3 bases from V and 1 from J, leaving 10 bases between them. CDR3 sequence (DNA): TGTGCCAGCAGCTGGGGGGACGGGAACACTGAAGCTTTCTTT. Encoded protein: CASSWGDGNTEAFF.

As concerns this clone: This CDR3 is also generated by other DNA sequences in the sample. This chain uses TRBV18 with TRBJ2-7; a weak D match, TRBD1 (6 bases). Germline assignment: CDR1 KGHSH and CDR2 LQKENI. Trimming cost V 1 base and J 6 bases, with 7 bases left between them. The length of the CDR3 is 12 residues. The CDR3 sequence is CASSPRGGEQYF. CDR3 nucleotides: TGTGCCAGCTCACCACGAGGGGGCGAGCAGTACTTC.

The rearrangement uses TRBV2 and TRBJ1-1; 7 bases agree with TRBD1. The germline gives CDR1 SNHLY, CDR2 FYNNEI. CDR3 length equals 15 residues. J gave up 1 base and V 6 bases, and 8 bases lay outside the gene matches. In nucleotides, the CDR3 is TGTGCCAGCAGGGAGACAGGGACAGCGAACACTGAAGCTTTCTTT. As protein: CASRETGTANTEAFF.

In the case of this clone: One end of the junction varies from germline; a read error may be responsible. The V and J genes are TRBV7-7 and TRBJ1-4; tentatively, D is TRBD1 (6 bases). This CDR3 is built from 13 residues. Looked up from germline, CDR1 is SSHAT and CDR2 is FNYEAQ (reference sequence). The CDR3 sequence: CASSLDRNEKLFF. The DNA of the CDR3 is TGTGCTAGCAGCTTAGACAGGAATGAAAAACTGTTTTTT. The full variable domain, rest sourced from reference TRBV7-7 and TRBJ1-4, is GAGVSQSPRYKVTKRGQDVTLRCDPISSHATLYWYQQALGQGPEFLTYFNYEAQPDKSGLPSDRFSAERPEGSISTLTIQRTEQRDSAMYRCASSLDRNEKLFFGSGTQLSVL.

V gene TRBV29-1 combines with J gene TRBJ2-1; 8 positions agree with TRBD1. V lost 7 bases to trimming and J lost 3 bases; unmatched junction nucleotides: 5. Germline-derived CDR1 and CDR2 are SQVTM and ANQGSEA. This CDR3 comprises 13 residues. The CDR3 reads CSGGQENYNEQFF. The CDR3 bases are TGCAGCGGGGGACAGGAAAACTACAATGAGCAGTTCTTC.

This chain joins TRBV7-9 and TRBJ2-5; the D gene is possibly TRBD2 (5 bases). The ends were cut back, 5 bases at V and 5 bases at J, with 9 bases in the middle. Germline CDR1 and CDR2: SEHNR and FQNEAQ (reference sequence). The CDR3 is 12 residues long. The DNA of the CDR3 is TGTGCCAGCAGCAAGGCGGGCGAGACCCAGTACTTC. Its protein product is CASSKAGETQYF.

This rearrangement joins TRBV7-9 to TRBJ2-1, with D possibly TRBD2 on 6 matching bases. This CDR3 contains 15 residues. Germline CDR1 is SEHNR and CDR2 is FQNEAQ (reference sequence). V lost 5 bases and J lost 9, with 20 bases in between. CDR3 coding DNA: TGTGCCAGCAGCGCCACTCGGGCCGCCGGGGGTGAGCAGTTCTTC. As protein: CASSATRAAGGEQFF.

This chain uses TRBV6-1 with TRBJ2-7; TRBD1 matches 7 bases. V dropped 6 bases and J dropped 2; count of bases not matched to a gene: 10. The CDR3 is 15 amino acids. Germline lookup yields CDR1 MNHNS and CDR2 SASEGT. In DNA form, the CDR3 reads TGTGCCAGCAGGAGGCCGGGACAGAATGCCTACGAGCAGTACTTC. Its translation: CASRRPGQNAYEQYF.

The chain uses TRBV7-9 and TRBJ2-2; 9 positions agree with TRBD2. This CDR3 has 16 residues. V was clipped by 5 bases and J by 0 bases; unmatched bases: 4. CDR1 SEHNR and CDR2 FQNEAQ come from the germline V gene (reference sequence). As DNA, the CDR3 is TGTGCCAGCAGCGCTAGCGGGGCTTCGAACACCGGGGAGCTGTTTTTT. Protein: CASSASGASNTGELFF.

This CDR3 reads CAWETGGYEQYF. The CDR3 coding sequence is TGTGCCTGGGAGACAGGGGGCTACGAGCAGTACTTC. The gene calls are TRBV30 and TRBJ2-7, with 9 positions matching TRBD1. The length of the CDR3 is 12 residues. Per germline, CDR1 GTSNPN and CDR2 SVGIG (reference sequence). Losses at the gene ends were 5 bases for V and 3 bases for J; bases not matched to a gene: 2.

In the case of this clone: At one end the junction does not follow the germline gene, possibly because of a read error. V usage is TRBV5-4 and J usage is TRBJ1-2; D may be TRBD1 (6 bases). Per the germline V gene, CDR1 is SGHNT and CDR2 is YYREEE (reference sequence). This CDR3 spans 13 amino acids. The CDR3 region is CASRLDRRSGYTF. CDR3 in DNA: TGTGCCAGCAGGTTGGACAGAAGATCTGGCTACACCTTC.

In nucleotides, the CDR3 is TGTGCCAGCAGCTTGGGAGACTCTGGGGCCAACGTCCTGACTTTC. It translates to CASSLGDSGANVLTF. The V gene is TRBV5-4, the J gene TRBJ2-6; D uncertain. Germline V lookup: CDR1 SGHNT, CDR2 YYREEE (reference sequence). V was clipped by 0 bases and J by 0 bases, with 4 bases between them. CDR3 length: 15 amino acids.

The rearrangement joins TRBV9 to TRBJ2-3; D might be TRBD2 (5 bases). The CDR3 runs to 15 residues. Germline V gene lookup returns CDR1 SGDLS and CDR2 YYNGEE. V was pared by 4 bases and J by 3 bases, with 15 bases between. CDR3 residues: CASSPPPLATDTQYF. CDR3 sequence (DNA): TGTGCCAGCAGCCCCCCCCCGCTAGCAACAGATACGCAGTATTTT.